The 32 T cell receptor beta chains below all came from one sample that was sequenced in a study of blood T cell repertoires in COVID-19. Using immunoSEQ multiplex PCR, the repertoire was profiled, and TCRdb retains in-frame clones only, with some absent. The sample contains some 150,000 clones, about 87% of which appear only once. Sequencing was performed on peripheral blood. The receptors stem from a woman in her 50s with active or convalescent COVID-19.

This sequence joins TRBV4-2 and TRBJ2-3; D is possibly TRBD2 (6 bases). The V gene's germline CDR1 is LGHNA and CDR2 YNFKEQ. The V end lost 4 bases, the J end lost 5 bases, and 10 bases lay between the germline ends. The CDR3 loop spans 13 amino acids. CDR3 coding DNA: TGTGCCAGCAGCCGAGCGCGGGGAGATACGCAGTATTTT. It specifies CASSRARGDTQYF.

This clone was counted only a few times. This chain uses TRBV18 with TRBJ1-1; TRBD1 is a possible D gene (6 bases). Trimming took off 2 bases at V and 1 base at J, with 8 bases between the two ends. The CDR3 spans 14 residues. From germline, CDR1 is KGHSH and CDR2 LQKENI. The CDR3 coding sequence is TGTGCCAGCTCACCAAACAGGGAGAACACTGAAGCTTTCTTT. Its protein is CASSPNRENTEAFF.

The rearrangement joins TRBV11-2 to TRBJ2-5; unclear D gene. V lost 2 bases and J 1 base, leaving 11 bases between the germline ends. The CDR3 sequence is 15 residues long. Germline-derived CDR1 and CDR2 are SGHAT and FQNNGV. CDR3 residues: CASSLMSYSQETQYF. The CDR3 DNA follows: TGTGCCAGCAGCTTAATGTCCTACTCCCAAGAGACCCAGTACTTC.

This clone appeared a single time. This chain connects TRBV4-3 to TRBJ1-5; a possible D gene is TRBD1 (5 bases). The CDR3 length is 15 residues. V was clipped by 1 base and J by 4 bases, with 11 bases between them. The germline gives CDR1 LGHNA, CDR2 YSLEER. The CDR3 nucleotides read TGCGCCAGCAGCCAAGTCGAAGGGGCTAATCAGCCCCAGCATTTT. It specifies CASSQVEGANQPQHF.

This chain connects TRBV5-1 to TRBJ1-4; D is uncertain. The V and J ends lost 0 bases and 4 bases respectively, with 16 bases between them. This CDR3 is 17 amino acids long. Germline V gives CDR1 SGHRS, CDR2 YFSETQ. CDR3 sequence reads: CASSLASVAASNEKLFF. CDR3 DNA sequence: TGCGCCAGCAGCTTGGCCTCCGTGGCAGCGAGTAATGAAAAACTGTTTTTT.

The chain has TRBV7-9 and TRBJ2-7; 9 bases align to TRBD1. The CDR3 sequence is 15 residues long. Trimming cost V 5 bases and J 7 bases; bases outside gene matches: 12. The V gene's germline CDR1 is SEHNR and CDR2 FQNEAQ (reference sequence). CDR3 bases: TGTGCCAGCAGCCATCGACAGGGGGTAAGAGGGGAGCAGTACTTC. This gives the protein CASSHRQGVRGEQYF.

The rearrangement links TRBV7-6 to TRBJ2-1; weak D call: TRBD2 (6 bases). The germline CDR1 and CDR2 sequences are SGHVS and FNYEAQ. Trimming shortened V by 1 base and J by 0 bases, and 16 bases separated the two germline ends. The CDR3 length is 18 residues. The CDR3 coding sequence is TGTGCCAGCAGCTTAGGAGTCATGTACGGGAGCTCCTACAATGAGCAGTTCTTC. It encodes CASSLGVMYGSSYNEQFF.

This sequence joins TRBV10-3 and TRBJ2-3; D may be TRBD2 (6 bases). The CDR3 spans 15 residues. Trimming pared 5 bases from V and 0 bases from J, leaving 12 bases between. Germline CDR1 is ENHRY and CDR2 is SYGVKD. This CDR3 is CAISFSGTSTDTQYF. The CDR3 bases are TGTGCCATCAGTTTTAGCGGAACTAGCACAGATACGCAGTATTTT.

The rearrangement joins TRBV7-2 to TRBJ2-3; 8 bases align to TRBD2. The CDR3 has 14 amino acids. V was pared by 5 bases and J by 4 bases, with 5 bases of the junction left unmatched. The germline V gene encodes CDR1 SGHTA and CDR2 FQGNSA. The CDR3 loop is CASSPWTSPDTQYF. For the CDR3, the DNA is TGTGCCAGCAGCCCCTGGACTAGCCCAGATACGCAGTATTTT.

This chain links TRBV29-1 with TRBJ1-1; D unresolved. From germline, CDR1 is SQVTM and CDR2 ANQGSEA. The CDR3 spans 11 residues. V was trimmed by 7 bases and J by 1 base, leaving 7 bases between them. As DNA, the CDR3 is TGCAGCGGCTACGGGAACACTGAAGCTTTCTTT. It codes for CSGYGNTEAFF.

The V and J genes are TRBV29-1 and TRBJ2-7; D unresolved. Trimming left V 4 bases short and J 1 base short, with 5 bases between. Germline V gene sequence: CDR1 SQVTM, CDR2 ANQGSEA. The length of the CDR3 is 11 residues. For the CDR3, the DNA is TGCAGCGTTGCGGAGTCCTACGAGCAGTACTTC. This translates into CSVAESYEQYF.

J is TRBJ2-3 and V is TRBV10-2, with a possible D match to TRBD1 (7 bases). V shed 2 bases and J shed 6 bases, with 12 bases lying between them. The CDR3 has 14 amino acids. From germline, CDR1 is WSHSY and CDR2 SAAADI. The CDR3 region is CASSEAGGSDTQYF. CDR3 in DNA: TGCGCCAGCAGTGAGGCAGGGGGGTCCGATACGCAGTATTTT.

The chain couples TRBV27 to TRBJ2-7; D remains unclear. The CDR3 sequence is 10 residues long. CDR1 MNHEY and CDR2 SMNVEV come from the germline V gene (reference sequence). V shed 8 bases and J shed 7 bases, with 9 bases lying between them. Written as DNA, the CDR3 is TGTGCCAGCGGCACTATAGAGCAGTACTTC. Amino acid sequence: CASGTIEQYF.

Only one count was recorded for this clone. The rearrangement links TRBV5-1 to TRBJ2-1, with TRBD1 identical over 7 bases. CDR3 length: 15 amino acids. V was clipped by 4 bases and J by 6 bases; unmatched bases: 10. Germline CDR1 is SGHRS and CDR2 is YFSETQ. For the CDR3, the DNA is TGCGCCAGCAGCCCCAGACAGGGTTCGCGCAATGAGCAGTTCTTC. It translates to CASSPRQGSRNEQFF.

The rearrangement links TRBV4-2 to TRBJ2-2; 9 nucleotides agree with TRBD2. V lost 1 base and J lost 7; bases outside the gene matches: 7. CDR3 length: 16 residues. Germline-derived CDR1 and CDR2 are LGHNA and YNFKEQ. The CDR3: CASSQGGGRAIGELFF. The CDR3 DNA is TGTGCCAGCAGCCAAGGGGGCGGGAGGGCAATCGGGGAGCTGTTTTTT.

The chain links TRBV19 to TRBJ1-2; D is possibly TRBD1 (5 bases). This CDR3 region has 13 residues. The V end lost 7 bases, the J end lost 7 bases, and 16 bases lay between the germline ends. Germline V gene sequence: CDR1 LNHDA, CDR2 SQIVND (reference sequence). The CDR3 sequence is CASTPGYSSGYTF. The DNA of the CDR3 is TGTGCCAGTACCCCAGGGTATTCGTCTGGCTACACCTTC.

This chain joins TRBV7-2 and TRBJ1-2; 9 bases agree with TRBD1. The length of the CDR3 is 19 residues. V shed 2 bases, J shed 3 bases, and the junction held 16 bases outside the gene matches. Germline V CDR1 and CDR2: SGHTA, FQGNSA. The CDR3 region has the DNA TGTGCCAGCAGCTTATATTCCACAGGGGGCATAAACTCGGACTATGGCTACACCTTC. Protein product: CASSLYSTGGINSDYGYTF.

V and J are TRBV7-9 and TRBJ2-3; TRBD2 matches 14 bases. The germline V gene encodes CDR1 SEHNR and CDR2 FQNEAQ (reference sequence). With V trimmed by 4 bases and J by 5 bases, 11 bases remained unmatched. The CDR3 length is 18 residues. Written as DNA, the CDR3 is TGTGCCAGCAGCTCCGGGACTAGCGGGAGTACGGTTAGAGATACGCAGTATTTT. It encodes CASSSGTSGSTVRDTQYF.

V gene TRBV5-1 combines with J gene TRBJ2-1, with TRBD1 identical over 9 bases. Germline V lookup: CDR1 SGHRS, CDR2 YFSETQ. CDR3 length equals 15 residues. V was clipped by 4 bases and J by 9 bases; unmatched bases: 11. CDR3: CASSPTGQGQGEQFF. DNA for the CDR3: TGCGCCAGCAGCCCAACGGGACAGGGTCAAGGTGAGCAGTTCTTC.

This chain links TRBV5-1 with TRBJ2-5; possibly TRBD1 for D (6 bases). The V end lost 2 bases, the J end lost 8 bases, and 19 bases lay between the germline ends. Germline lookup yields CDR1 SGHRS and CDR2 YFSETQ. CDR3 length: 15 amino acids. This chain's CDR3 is CASSFTGTLEGTQYF. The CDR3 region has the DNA TGCGCCAGCAGCTTTACAGGGACCCTCGAAGGTACCCAGTACTTC.

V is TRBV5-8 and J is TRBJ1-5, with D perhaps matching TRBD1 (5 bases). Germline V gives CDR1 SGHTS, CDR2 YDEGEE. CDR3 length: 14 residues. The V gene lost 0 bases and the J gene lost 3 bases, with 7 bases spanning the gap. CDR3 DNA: TGTGCCAGCAGCTTGGACAGGAACAATCAGCCCCAGCATTTT. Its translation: CASSLDRNNQPQHF.

CDR3 DNA: TGCGCCAGCAGCTTGCCGGGACAGAGCTACACCGGGGAGCTGTTTTTT. It translates to CASSLPGQSYTGELFF. The chain uses TRBV5-1 and TRBJ2-2, with 7 bases aligning to TRBD1. Per germline, CDR1 SGHRS and CDR2 YFSETQ. The V and J ends lost 1 base and 3 bases, in that order; junction bases with no gene match: 6. CDR3 size: 16 residues.

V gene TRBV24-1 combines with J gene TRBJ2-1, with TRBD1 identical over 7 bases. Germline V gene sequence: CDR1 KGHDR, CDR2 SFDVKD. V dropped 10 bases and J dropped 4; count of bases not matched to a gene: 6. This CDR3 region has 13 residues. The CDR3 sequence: CATQGVGYNEQFF. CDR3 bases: TGTGCCACTCAGGGGGTGGGGTACAATGAGCAGTTCTTC.

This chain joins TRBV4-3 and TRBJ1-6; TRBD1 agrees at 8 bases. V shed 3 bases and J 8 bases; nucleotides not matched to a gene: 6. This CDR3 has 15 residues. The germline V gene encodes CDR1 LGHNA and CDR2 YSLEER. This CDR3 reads CASSHTTGADSPLHF. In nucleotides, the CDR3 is TGCGCCAGCAGCCACACGACAGGGGCGGATTCACCCCTCCACTTT.

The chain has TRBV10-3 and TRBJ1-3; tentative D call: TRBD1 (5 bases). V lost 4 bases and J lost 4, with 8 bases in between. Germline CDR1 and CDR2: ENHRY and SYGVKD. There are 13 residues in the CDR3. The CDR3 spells CAISVDKGNTIYF. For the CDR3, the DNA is TGTGCCATCAGTGTGGACAAAGGAAACACCATATATTTT.

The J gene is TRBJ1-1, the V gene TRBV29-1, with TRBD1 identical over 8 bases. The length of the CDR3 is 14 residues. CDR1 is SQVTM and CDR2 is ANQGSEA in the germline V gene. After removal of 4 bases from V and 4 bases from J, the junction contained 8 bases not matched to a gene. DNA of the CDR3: TGCAGCGTTGCACCCACAGGGGGGGGCACTGAAGCTTTCTTT. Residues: CSVAPTGGGTEAFF.

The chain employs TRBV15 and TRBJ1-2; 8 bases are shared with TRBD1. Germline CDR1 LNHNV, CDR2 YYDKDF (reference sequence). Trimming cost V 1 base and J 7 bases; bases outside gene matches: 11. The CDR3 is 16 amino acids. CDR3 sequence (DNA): TGTGCCACCAGCAGAGTGTCGGGACAGGTCTCCGGTGGCTACACCTTC. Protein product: CATSRVSGQVSGGYTF.

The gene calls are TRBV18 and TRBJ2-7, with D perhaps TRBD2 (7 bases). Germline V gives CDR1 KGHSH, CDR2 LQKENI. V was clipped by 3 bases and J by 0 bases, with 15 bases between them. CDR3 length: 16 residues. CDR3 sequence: CASSPEGGGTSYEQYF. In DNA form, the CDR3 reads TGTGCCAGCTCACCCGAGGGGGGGGGCACCTCCTACGAGCAGTACTTC.

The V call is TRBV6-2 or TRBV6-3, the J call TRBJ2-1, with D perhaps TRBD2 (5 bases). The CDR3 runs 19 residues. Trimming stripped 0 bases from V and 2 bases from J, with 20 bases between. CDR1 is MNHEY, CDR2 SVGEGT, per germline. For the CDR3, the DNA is TGTGCCAGCAGTTACTCAGGGCTAGAGGGAGAGGCTACCTACAATGAGCAGTTCTTC. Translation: CASSYSGLEGEATYNEQFF.

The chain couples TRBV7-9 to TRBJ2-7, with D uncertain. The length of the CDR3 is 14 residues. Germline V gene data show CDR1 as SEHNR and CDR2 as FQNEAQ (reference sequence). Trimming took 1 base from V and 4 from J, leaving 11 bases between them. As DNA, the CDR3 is TGTGCCAGCAGCTTAGTGGCGGATCGGTACGAGCAGTACTTC. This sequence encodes CASSLVADRYEQYF.

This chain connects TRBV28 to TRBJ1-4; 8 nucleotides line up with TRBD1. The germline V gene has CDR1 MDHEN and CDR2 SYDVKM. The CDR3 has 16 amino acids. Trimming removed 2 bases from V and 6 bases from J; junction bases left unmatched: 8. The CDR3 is CASSLPQGAVYEKLFF. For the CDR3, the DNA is TGTGCCAGCAGTTTACCCCAGGGGGCGGTGTATGAAAAACTGTTTTTT.

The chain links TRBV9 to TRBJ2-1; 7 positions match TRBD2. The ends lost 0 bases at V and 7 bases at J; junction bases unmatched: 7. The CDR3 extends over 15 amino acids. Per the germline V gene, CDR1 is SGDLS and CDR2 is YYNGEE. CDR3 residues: CASSVEPGRQNEQFF. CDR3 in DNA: TGTGCCAGCAGCGTAGAGCCCGGGAGGCAGAATGAGCAGTTCTTC. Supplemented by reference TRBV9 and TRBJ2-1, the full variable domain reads DSGVTQTPKHLITATGQRVTLRCSPRSGDLSVYWYQQSLDQGLQFLIQYYNGEERAKGNILERFSAQQFPDLHSELNLSSLELGDSALYFCASSVEPGRQNEQFFGPGTRLTVL.